A selection of T cell receptor beta chains follows, all from one sample in a study of T cell changes during pregnancy in multiple sclerosis. Libraries were prepared by immunoSEQ multiplex PCR; TCRdb keeps only in-frame clonotypes and omits some of them. The sample lists tens of thousands of clones, roughly nine tenths occurring once. The input for sequencing was peripheral blood, taken before pregnancy. These receptors were obtained from a female donor with multiple sclerosis, enrolled in a pregnancy study. CDR3s include the opening cysteine and the closing phenylalanine or tryptophan. A D gene is named only where the DNA matches it firmly. Only some rows state a clone size, as once, few, many or a class for expanded clones.

>TRBV19|TRBJ2-7|NA|13|NA
TGTGCCAGTAGTCTCCAGGAGGGGCGCGAGCAGTACTTC
CASSLQEGREQYF
>TRBV6-5|TRBJ2-1|NA|14|NA
TGTGCCAGCAGTTATGGACTCCCACTTGGTGAGCAGTTCTTC
CASSYGLPLGEQFF
>TRBV29-1|TRBJ2-3|NA|15|NA
TGCAGCGCTTGGGGGGTGGGCGGACACACAGATACGCAGTATTTT
CSAWGVGGHTDTQYF
>TRBV7-2|TRBJ1-4|NA|15|TRBD1
TGTGCCAGCAGCTTAGAGGCCAGGGGGAGGGAAAAACTGTTTTTT
CASSLEARGREKLFF
>TRBV5-1|TRBJ2-7|NA|12|NA
TGCGCCAGCAGCTCTGTGGCGGGGGAGCAGTACTTC
CASSSVAGEQYF
>TRBV18|TRBJ2-1|NA|15|TRBD1
TGTGCCAGCTCACCGGGTTCGGGCAGGGGGAATGAGCAGTTCTTC
CASSPGSGRGNEQFF
>TRBV5-6|TRBJ1-1|NA|13|NA
TGTGCCAGCAGCTACTATATGAACACTGAAGCTTTCTTT
CASSYYMNTEAFF
>TRBV7-9|TRBJ2-7|NA|12|NA
TGTGCCACCGGAGGCCGGTCATACGAGCAGTACTTC
CATGGRSYEQYF
>TRBV21-1|TRBJ1-2|NA|16|NA
TGTGCCAGCAGCAAAAGAAGGCAGGGAACTAACTATGGCTACACCTTC
CASSKRRQGTNYGYTF
>TRBV5-1|TRBJ1-1|NA|15|NA
TGCGCCAGCAGCTTGGAGTACCGGGTGGGCACTGAAGCTTTCTTT
CASSLEYRVGTEAFF
>TRBV10-3|TRBJ2-3|NA|14|NA
TGTGCCATCAGGGCCCCAGCGAGCACAGATACGCAGTATTTT
CAIRAPASTDTQYF
>TRBV4-1|TRBJ2-7|NA|16|TRBD2
TGCGCCAGCAGCCTCGAGCGGGAGCCATCCTCCTACGAGCAGTACTTC
CASSLEREPSSYEQYF
>TRBV7-9|TRBJ2-1|NA|15|NA
TGTGCCAGCAGCCCCCCGGTTAGCTCCTACAATGAGCAGTTCTTC
CASSPPVSSYNEQFF
>TRBV7-9|TRBJ1-2|NA|15|TRBD1
TGTGCCAGCAGCTTAAGCACAGGGGATCAATATGGCTACACCTTC
CASSLSTGDQYGYTF
>TRBV6-5|TRBJ2-1|NA|14|NA
TGTGCCAGCAGTTTATCAGGTTGGGACAATGAGCAGTTCTTC
CASSLSGWDNEQFF
>TRBV29-1|TRBJ2-1|NA|15|NA
TGCAGCGTGGGGGGGCGCGGGAGCTCCTACAATGAGCAGTTCTTC
CSVGGRGSSYNEQFF
>TRBV18|TRBJ1-1|NA|14|NA
TGTGCCAGCTCACCACCGGGCCCGTTGGAAGAAGCTTTCTTT
CASSPPGPLEEAFF
>TRBV7-2|TRBJ1-5|NA|14|NA
TGTGCCAGCACCGAGACGGGAGCCAATCAGCCCCAGCATTTT
CASTETGANQPQHF
>TRBV29-1|TRBJ1-2|once|14|TRBD1
TGCAGCGTTGGGGGACAGGGAAGTTCGTATGGCTACACCTTC
CSVGGQGSSYGYTF
>TRBV7-2|TRBJ1-1|NA|14|NA
TGTGCCAGCAGCTTAATCCAGGGTGGCACTGAAGCTTTCTTT
CASSLIQGGTEAFF
>TRBV30|TRBJ2-7|NA|15|TRBD2
TGTGCCTGGAGACTAGCGGGGGGGCCTAGGCACGAGCAGTACTTC
CAWRLAGGPRHEQYF
>TRBV21-1|TRBJ2-7|once|15|NA
TGTGCCAGCAGCGTCTGGACAGGGAGGGGGTACGAGCAGTACTTC
CASSVWTGRGYEQYF
>TRBV10-3|TRBJ2-3|NA|14|NA
TGTGCCATCAGTGACTGGCGGGACACAGATACGCAGTATTTT
CAISDWRDTDTQYF
>TRBV29-1|TRBJ1-5|many|13|TRBD1
TGCAGCGTCGCCGGGACAGATAATCAGCCCCAGCATTTT
CSVAGTDNQPQHF
>TRBV12-5|TRBJ1-1|many|14|NA
TGTGCTAGTGCCACTTCGCAATTAGTCACTGAAGCTTTCTTT
CASATSQLVTEAFF
>TRBV6-5|TRBJ1-1|NA|13|NA
TGTGCCAGCGGGGAGGGGGAAGACACTGAAGCTTTCTTT
CASGEGEDTEAFF
>TRBV1|TRBJ2-5|NA|16|NA
TGCACCAGCAGCCAAGAAGGCGGAGTCAGCCAAGAGACCCAGTACTTC
CTSSQEGGVSQETQYF
>TRBV4-1|TRBJ2-3|NA|16|TRBD2
TGCGCCAGCAGCCAAGTGGGTCTAGCGGGACCCGATACGCAGTATTTT
CASSQVGLAGPDTQYF
>TRBV10-3|TRBJ1-6|NA|18|TRBD1
TGTGCCATCAGTGATGACAGGGAATCTGTTGGATATAATTCACCCCTCCACTTT
CAISDDRESVGYNSPLHF
>TRBV18|TRBJ1-5|NA|13|NA
TGTGCCAGCTCACCGATGAGTAATCAGCCCCAGCATTTT
CASSPMSNQPQHF
>TRBV7-9|TRBJ2-4|NA|14|TRBD2
TGTGCCAGCAGGCGGGGGGGCTCCAAAAACATTCAGTACTTC
CASRRGGSKNIQYF
>TRBV5-1|TRBJ2-2|NA|15|TRBD2
TGCGCCAGCAGCTTCACTAGCGGGGACACCGGGGAGCTGTTTTTT
CASSFTSGDTGELFF
>TRBV9|TRBJ1-2|once|13|NA
TGTGCCAGCAGTTCTTCCCAGGGTTATGGCTACACCTTC
CASSSSQGYGYTF
>TRBV13|TRBJ2-5|NA|17|TRBD1
TGTGCCAGCAGCTTGGTAAGCCGGGACAGGGGCCAAGAGACCCAGTACTTC
CASSLVSRDRGQETQYF
>TRBV15|TRBJ2-6|NA|20|NA
TGTGCCACCAGCAGCCCAGGGGGGTCCTCCGGCCTTTCTGGGGCCAACGTCCTGACTTTC
CATSSPGGSSGLSGANVLTF
>TRBV29-1|TRBJ2-3|NA|16|TRBD2
TGCAGCGTTGAGTCTAGCGGGGGGGCGGGCACAGATACGCAGTATTTT
CSVESSGGAGTDTQYF
>TRBV11-3|TRBJ2-5|NA|13|NA
TGTGCCAGCAGCTTCGGGTACCAAGAGACCCAGTACTTC
CASSFGYQETQYF
>TRBV11-2|TRBJ2-1|NA|15|NA
TGTGCCAGCAGCTTCAGGGCTTCTGAGTACAATGAGCAGTTCTTC
CASSFRASEYNEQFF
>TRBV27|TRBJ2-7|NA|15|TRBD1
TGTGCCAGCAGCCGCCCCGGGACAGGGCGCTACGAGCAGTACTTC
CASSRPGTGRYEQYF